This TCR beta chain was retrieved from a study of cytomegalovirus exposure and HLA in healthy donors (dated by TCRdb to the late 2010s). In terms of the full investigation: According to an earlier analysis of several hundred of the donors, about 179 million T cells yielded 100 million or so unique TCR beta sequences and less than 300 Gb of sequence data. Of the 300 to 500 genotyped donors, roughly 80% were placed in the genetic ancestry cluster associated with self-reported Caucasian donors. The study profiled the T cell repertoires of 550 to 700 subjects by immunosequencing and related them to cytomegalovirus serostatus. Roughly 5 DR-DQ haplotypes were handled as single units for association and clustering, since linkage in the cohort was strong. Class I and class II HLA loci were covered by the typing at four-digit resolution. About 320 gigabases of sequencing data and 80 million or so unique TCR sequences were included in an early release covering around 600 HLA-typed donors. Typing coverage differed by locus: A, B, C, DRB1 and DQB1 were typed in roughly 620-630 donors, DQA1 in around 500, DPA1 in some 600, and DPB1 in about 450. Every repertoire in the discovery cohort had been generated on one and the same sequencing platform. An earlier analysis of about 620 of the donors applied high-throughput TCR beta sequencing to assess whether each TCR beta V gene segment acted as functional or pseudogenic. A separate validation cohort of over a hundred different subjects was used in addition to the approximately 700-subject first cohort. High-throughput TCR immunosequencing, statistical association of individual TCRs with disease status, and machine learning were combined to predict cytomegalovirus infection status. A later analysis re-examined previously published TCR beta repertoires from about 700 donors and added high-resolution HLA genotyping to investigate patterns of TCR occurrence. Across under 500 genotyped donors of the cohort, an average of about 240,000 unique TCR beta nucleotide sequences per donor were sequenced, and 15% to 20% of those sequences were non-productive. The later analysis used no new phenotypic data to find candidate immune exposures, relying instead on TCR beta sequences and their occurrence across donors. A later genetic analysis used genome-wide SNP genotypes for about three fifths of the 666 donors, treating that subset as a discovery cohort. Donor age, sex, ethnicity and CMV serostatus were compiled together with the repertoire data. The study was designed to test whether signatures of past pathogen exposure could be identified by cataloging public T cell receptors.

On the study overall, not on this receptor specifically: A cluster of highly shared sequence variants was judged likely to be a technical artifact of the sequencing pipeline. A later analysis found that HLA-associated TCR beta chains were more clonally expanded and had lower generation probabilities than equally common non-associated chains. In a later genetic analysis, a missense DCLRE1C variant was associated with V-gene and J-gene trimming of TCR beta chains, and the association was replicated in an independent cohort. Immune exposure information for the cohort was limited to CMV serostatus. A later analysis found that TCR association rates varied across HLA loci, with DRB1 alleles showing the most associated TCRs and HLA-C alleles the fewest. A later analysis found that most CMV-associated TCR beta chains appeared HLA-restricted, with HLA associations seemingly driven largely by CMV exposure. The study listed 164 TCR beta chains as associated with cytomegalovirus. The classifier was reported to diagnose cytomegalovirus status with high specificity and sensitivity in both the original and validation cohorts. The authors suggested that the approach could potentially be extended to other disease states and immunological phenotypes. A later genetic analysis reported fewer N-insertions in productive TCRs among donors in an Asian-associated ancestry cluster than the roughly 700-donor mean. The cohort was sequenced for TCR beta chains only, and without alpha or paired-chain data the features that could be detected were limited. When HLA alleles, especially DR and DQ, strongly co-occurred, TCR associations were difficult to assign to individual alleles. Because HLA typing was missing for some donors at each locus, association tests included only the typed subset. Linkage disequilibrium might explain the correlated functional status among segregating V segments, but an unknown experimental factor could not be excluded. Most TCR sequences were observed very rarely across donors, whereas some public TCRs were present in many individuals. In an earlier analysis of around 600 of the donors, most TCR beta V segments were observed in productive rearrangements about 90% or about 30% of the time, broadly matching IMGT annotations. Because the 87-base-pair reads could not distinguish some IMGT-functional V segments, including TRBV6-2 and TRBV6-3, those segments were excluded. In vitro tests confirmed that a few of the cytomegalovirus-associated TCR beta chains recognize cytomegalovirus antigens. Because counts were too low, seventeen rarely observed V segments, including chromosome 9 orphons, were left out of the earlier analysis of about 620 of the donors. According to a later analysis, parvovirus B19, influenza, CMV and Epstein-Barr virus appeared linked to several top co-occurrence clusters. At a false discovery rate of 0.05, a later analysis linked around 17,000 TCR beta sequences to specific HLA alleles. A further reported finding was that TCR beta sequences accurately predicted the HLA-A and HLA-B alleles for most subjects in the first cohort. Sequencing depth was assumed to be roughly uniform across donors in the presence/absence analyses, though that assumption may not hold.

Receptor amplification or capture employed the immunoSEQ multiplex PCR assay. For the multiplex PCR, a mixture combining 60 forward primers for TCR Vbeta segments and 13 reverse primers for TCR Jbeta segments was used. The CDR3 region of rearranged TCR beta genes was amplified from genomic DNA with a multiplex PCR assay. The amplified TCR beta libraries were sequenced on the Illumina HiSeq System as 87-base-pair reads. The paper's processing steps were these. A later analysis counted tens of millions of unique TCR beta chains across the 550 to 750 repertoires, and some 11 million of these chains were shared by at least two donors. Raw reads were error-corrected and collapsed into unique sequences by a nearest-neighbor algorithm in which closely related sequences were merged to remove PCR and sequencing errors. Alignment of CDR3 sequences to IMGT reference sequences was used to assign V, D and J gene segments. For a sequence to be retained, a match of at least six nucleotides to both a V gene segment and a J gene segment was required. Rearrangements were called productive when the CDR3 lacked stop codons and stayed in frame with V and J; all others were non-productive. CDR3 was defined by IMGT convention, running from the second conserved V-encoded cysteine to the conserved J-encoded phenylalanine. The earlier analysis of approximately 590 of the donors excluded any sequence lacking an unambiguous match to a single V gene segment. In an earlier analysis of 587 of the donors, V segments were called functional above 56.7% productive rearrangements and were called segregating when the between-donor standard deviation exceeded 5%. To diagnose cytomegalovirus status from the catalog of TCR beta chain sequences, a statistical classification framework was built. A later analysis assigned V and J genes by comparing TCR nucleotide sequences with IMGT/GENE-DB human TR gene sequences. The TCRdist pipeline was used in a later analysis to assign CDR3 sequences and most-parsimonious VDJ recombination scenarios. A later analysis defined each TCR beta chain by its CDR3 amino acid sequence plus V-gene family, and excluded reads lacking a unique V-gene family. To address suspected cross-contamination and a sequencing artifact, a later analysis removed around 600 highly shared, low-generation-probability nucleotide sequences. A later analysis calculated a clonal expansion index for each public chain from normalized within-repertoire ranks of inferred template counts. In a later analysis, generation probabilities were computed using a VDJ recombination model fitted to out-of-frame rearrangements, and the results were checked against IGoR. Hypergeometric tests were used in a later analysis to score TCR-TCR, TCR-HLA and TCR-CMV co-occurrence, with a repertoire-size bias correction applied to the TCR pairs. To estimate false discovery rates, a later analysis permuted the HLA or CMV assignments 20 times. In a later analysis, co-occurring TCRs were grouped with DBSCAN, and TCRdist sequence similarity was added when clustering was performed within HLA-allele-positive subsets. Co-occurrence clustering excluded repertoires with fewer than 30,000 or more than 120,000 public chains, plus five with anomalous nucleotide sharing. TCRdb obtained this table from immuneACCESS and retained in-frame rearrangements with V and J assigned. These tables miss some clones; where compared with another copy, unresolved V genes account for less than half of the shortfall, and the remainder is unexplained. For V, J and clone size, that table is used; D and trimming come from the DNA. In all, the sample holds some 76,000 clones, and just over 85% of those were seen once. Roughly 2% of the sample goes to the ten largest clones.

The cohort was made up of around 720 healthy bone marrow donors. At the time of sampling, every cohort member was nominally healthy, though immune exposures that went unrecorded were likely present. The donor tested CMV seronegative and was one of the 352 seronegative cohort members. A peripheral blood sample was collected from each donor, and TCR beta sequencing was performed on peripheral blood mononuclear cells. Genomic DNA was extracted from the blood cell samples with the Qiagen DNeasy Blood Extraction Kit. In the germline V gene (reference sequence), CDR1 corresponds to LNHDA and CDR2 to SQIVND. The CDR3, from cysteine to phenylalanine, totals 11 residues. Left in the record is the CDR3 DNA by itself, 33 bases read in frame from the first base. V is reduced by 6 bases and J by 1 base, leaving a spacing of 3 bases between them. A word on this clone: Its specific antigen is unknown. No much larger clone exists at a distance of one base, and base qualities are not known.

What was sequenced was PBMCs. The clonotype originates from a woman aged 25 to 39 in good health and CMV-seronegative. This sequence uses TRBV19 and TRBJ2-5, with no confidently assigned D gene. Read as DNA, the sequence is TGTGCCAGTAGCCTCCAAGAGACCCAGTACTTC. It encodes CASSLQETQYF.